Following are 14 T cell receptor beta chains from one sample sequenced in a study of blood T cell repertoires in COVID-19 (dated by TCRdb to about 2020). Receptor amplification or capture employed the immunoSEQ multiplex PCR assay. The table was pulled from immuneACCESS by TCRdb, which kept in-frame rearrangements only. Such tables lose some clones; where checked, under half of the loss comes from unresolved V genes, and the rest has no known cause. The sample has over 100,000 clones on record, roughly 87% of them singletons. Clones ranked in the top ten supply about a tenth of the sample. Sequenced: peripheral blood. Receptors were obtained from an elderly man with acute or convalescent COVID-19.

The rearrangement joins TRBV3-1 (or the pseudogene TRBV3-2) to TRBJ1-3, with a possible D match to TRBD1 (5 bases). V lost 0 bases and J 4 bases, leaving 10 bases between the germline ends. The CDR3 has 15 amino acids. Germline CDR1 is LGHDT and CDR2 is YNNKEL (reference sequence). CDR3 in DNA: TGTGCCAGCAGCCAAGATGACAGCAAAGGAAACACCATATATTTT. Residues: CASSQDDSKGNTIYF.

V gene TRBV7-6 combines with J gene TRBJ2-7, with TRBD2 identical over 12 bases. The V segment lost 1 base and the J segment 2 bases; nucleotides outside the gene matches: 9. The CDR3 loop spans 18 amino acids. The germline gives CDR1 SGHVS, CDR2 FNYEAQ. CDR3 in amino acids: CASSLVVPRLAGAYEQYF. CDR3 coding DNA: TGTGCCAGCAGCTTAGTAGTCCCCCGACTAGCGGGGGCCTACGAGCAGTACTTC.

There are a few counts of this clone. This chain connects TRBV9 to TRBJ2-5; TRBD2 matches at 10 bases. V gave up 4 bases and J gave up 2 bases; unmatched junction bases: 8. CDR1 SGDLS and CDR2 YYNGEE come from the germline V gene. The CDR3 runs 16 residues. The CDR3 loop reads CASSFRTSGGQETQYF. For the CDR3, the DNA is TGTGCCAGCAGCTTCAGGACTAGCGGAGGACAAGAGACCCAGTACTTC.

As concerns this clone: This CDR3 is also generated by other DNA sequences in the sample. The chain carries TRBV11-2 and TRBJ1-3; D possibly corresponds to TRBD1 (5 bases). From germline, CDR1 is SGHAT and CDR2 FQNNGV. The CDR3 totals 15 residues. V lost 0 bases to trimming and J lost 4 bases, with 10 bases between them. CDR3 in DNA: TGTGCCAGCAGCTTAGACCCAGGGTCAGGAAACACCATATATTTT. This codes for CASSLDPGSGNTIYF.

The chain carries TRBV18 and TRBJ1-3, with D uncertain. The V and J ends lost 5 bases and 4 bases respectively, with 15 bases between them. Germline lookup yields CDR1 KGHSH and CDR2 LQKENI. The CDR3 runs 15 residues. CDR3 protein: CASSGSTQPGNTIYF. CDR3 nucleotides: TGTGCCAGCTCAGGGTCGACTCAACCAGGAAACACCATATATTTT.

The chain couples TRBV6-5 to TRBJ1-3; D ambiguous. The CDR3 has 11 residues. CDR1 is MNHEY, CDR2 SVGAGI, per germline. Trimming removed 11 bases at V and 4 bases at J, with 9 bases between. The CDR3: CAGGRGNTIYF. The DNA of the CDR3 is TGTGCCGGTGGCAGAGGAAACACCATATATTTT.

The rearrangement links TRBV5-8 to TRBJ1-4, with 10 bases matching TRBD1. CDR3 size: 12 residues. V lost 10 bases to trimming and J lost 7 bases; unmatched junction nucleotides: 4. In germline, CDR1 is SGHTS, CDR2 YDEGEE. The CDR3 sequence is CAGRDRGEKLFF. Written as DNA, the CDR3 is TGTGCCGGACGGGACAGGGGTGAAAAACTGTTTTTT.

This clone has only a few counts. This sequence joins TRBV11-2 and TRBJ2-3; 13 bases are a match to TRBD2. CDR1 and CDR2 from the germline V gene are SGHAT and FQNNGV. The CDR3 runs 17 residues. The junction had 5 bases not matched to a gene; V was cut back by 5 bases and J by 0 bases. The chain's CDR3 is CASSPGLAGVSTDTQYF. The CDR3 region has the DNA TGTGCCAGCAGCCCAGGACTAGCGGGGGTGAGCACAGATACGCAGTATTTT.

The rearrangement links TRBV28 to TRBJ1-4, with 8 nucleotides matching TRBD1. With V trimmed by 8 bases and J by 7 bases, 3 bases remained unmatched. This CDR3 has 12 residues. In germline, CDR1 is MDHEN, CDR2 SYDVKM. The CDR3 spells CASGQGGEKLFF. DNA of the CDR3: TGTGCCAGCGGACAGGGCGGTGAAAAACTGTTTTTT.

The gene calls are TRBV19 and TRBJ2-5; 7 bases are shared with TRBD1. The length of the CDR3 is 13 residues. Germline CDR1 reads LNHDA; CDR2 reads SQIVND (reference sequence). V lost 5 bases and J lost 5; bases outside the gene matches: 5. The CDR3 protein is CASSRQGTETQYF. CDR3 nucleotide sequence: TGTGCCAGTAGTCGACAGGGAACGGAGACCCAGTACTTC.

This rearrangement joins TRBV19 to TRBJ1-2; tentative D call: TRBD1 (6 bases). Trimming left V 3 bases short and J 6 bases short, with 26 bases between. Germline lookup yields CDR1 LNHDA and CDR2 SQIVND (reference sequence). This CDR3 has 18 amino acids. The CDR3 region has the DNA TGTGCCAGTAGTATCAGGGAGACAGGAGCCAATTTCTGGCATGGCTACACCTTC. Translated: CASSIRETGANFWHGYTF.

The CDR3 DNA reads as TGTGCCAGCAGCTTAGTGGTTGGACAGGGGACGTTTGGAAACACCATATATTTT. Its protein product is CASSLVVGQGTFGNTIYF. The chain couples TRBV11-2 to TRBJ1-3; 9 bases are a match to TRBD1. CDR3 length: 18 residues. Germline CDR1 reads SGHAT; CDR2 reads FQNNGV. Trimming cost V 1 base and J 3 bases; bases outside gene matches: 10. The full variable domain, its missing parts supplied by reference TRBV11-2 and TRBJ1-3, is EAGVAQSPRYKIIEKRQSVAFWCNPISGHATLYWYQQILGQGPKLLIQFQNNGVVDDSQLPKDRFSAERLKGVDSTLKIQPAKLEDSAVYLCASSLVVGQGTFGNTIYFGEGSWLTVV.

The V call is TRBV7-9, the J call TRBJ2-5; D unresolved. This CDR3 is built from 13 residues. Trimming cost V 3 bases and J 2 bases, with 7 bases left between them. Germline loops: CDR1 SEHNR, CDR2 FQNEAQ (reference sequence). As DNA, the CDR3 is TGTGCCAGCAGCTTTGGGCTACAAGAGACCCAGTACTTC. It translates to CASSFGLQETQYF.

The rearrangement uses TRBV27 and TRBJ2-2, with D tentatively TRBD2 (5 bases). Trimming removed 4 bases from V and 6 bases from J, with 9 bases in between. Germline-derived CDR1 and CDR2 are MNHEY and SMNVEV (reference sequence). The CDR3 extends over 13 amino acids. CDR3 DNA sequence: TGTGCCAGCAGTTACCGGGGTTCCGGGGAGCTGTTTTTT. Amino acids: CASSYRGSGELFF.